Sequencing of this T cell receptor (beta chain) was carried out in a study of read filtering for tumor transcriptome and immune sequencing (dated by TCRdb to 2020 to 2021). In the study overall: The cohort had roughly 17 male and roughly 14 female patients with a mean age of roughly 64 years, ranging from roughly 45 to 90. Using the same bone marrow samples, the study compared TCR repertoires obtained by targeted immune repertoire sequencing with those obtained by bulk whole-transcriptome sequencing. Per sample, about 3.5 to 11 million TCR-region mapped reads were obtained with IR-seq, compared with only 85 to 1273 with RNA-seq. One of the main goals was to work out a read-filtering strategy for immune repertoire data, in particular whether clonotypes backed by only a single read should be removed. Whole-transcriptome libraries were prepared with the TruSeq RNA Access Library Prep Kit after DNase treatment. By revised international staging, 8 or 9 patients were R-ISS I, under 20 were R-ISS II and 6 or 7 were R-ISS III. Overall study outcomes, separate from this receptor: Compared with RNA-seq, IR-seq captured clonotypes at much greater depth and more reliably, and a smaller IR-seq throughput was enough to identify most of the shared clonotypes. The sorted CD138-negative fraction was a mixed bone marrow immune population, not purified T cells. Single-read clonotypes made up around 80% of clonotypes but only approximately 4% of total reads in IR-seq, compared with about 69% of clonotypes and approximately 45% of reads in RNA-seq. The correlation between IR-seq and RNA-seq shared clonotype proportions was increased by removal of single-read clonotypes.

This clonotype was seen repeatedly, ten times or more. The clone's antigen remains unknown. No quality values exist for individual bases; no much larger clone is one base distant. TCR libraries were constructed from 350 to 400 ng RNA using the Immunoverse kit, and molecular barcoded adaptors covering alpha/delta and beta/gamma chains were employed. TCR library preparation was performed with the same RNA that was used for transcriptome sequencing. TCR libraries were sequenced on an Illumina HiSeq 4000 with 2 x 150 cycles. Per the original workflow: With MiXCR, TCR reads were aligned to human V, D, J and C references and assembled into CDR3 clonotypes, with quality filtering and error correction included. The tcR package in R was used for analysis of clonotype counts and gene usage diversity. Raw mapping reads were checked after the RNA-seq reads had been mapped by STAR aligner version 2.5.3a onto the human GRCh37 genome. To test how sequencing depth affected the clonotypes detected, IR-seq fastq files were randomly downsampled with Seqtk 1.3. TCRdb reran the public reads through fastp at Q25 and MiXCR, keeping productive beta chains. Each CDR3 protein appears once, grouped with its most common genes and DNA. TCRdb assigned the V and J calls; the authors' analysis was not used. The sample records 75,000 to 95,000 distinct CDR3 sequences, under 25% of which are singletons. About an eighth of the sample comes from the top ten.

Each patient had bone marrow sampled at the time of active disease. Ficoll-Hypaque density gradient centrifugation was used to isolate bone marrow mononuclear cells. CD138-negative cells were obtained by negative selection after labeling with CD138 magnetic microbeads on a MACS separator, removing myeloma plasma cells. Flow cytometry on an Attune NxT with CD138 antibodies was used to check the purity of the isolated cells. Total RNA was extracted using TRIzol reagent and was quantified on a NanoDrop spectrophotometer. For each patient, paired RNA-seq and IR-seq were run on the CD138-negative bone marrow sample from that patient. The CDR3, cysteine through phenylalanine, is 14 amino acids long. The kept DNA is CDR3 alone, 42 bases in frame from the first base. V sheds 8 bases and J sheds 1 base, leaving 13 bases between their ends. CDR1 and CDR2, per the germline V gene, are MDHEN and SYDVKM.

The chain joins TRBV28 to TRBJ2-3; the D gene may be TRBD1 or TRBD2, since each aligns over 5 bases. The receptor's source is a donor older than 35 with multiple myeloma. Sequencing input: a population of CD138-negative cells sorted from bone marrow. What this sample's cell subset or site label stands for: bone marrow mononuclear cells depleted of CD138+ plasma/myeloma cells by negative magnetic selection. The DNA reads as follows: TGTGCCAGCTGGCCGGGGCCTCGCACAGATACGCAGTATTTT. This translates into CASWPGPRTDTQYF. The entire variable domain, with the stretches around the CDR3 drawn from the reference TRBV28 and TRBJ2-3 proteins, is DVKVTQSSRYLVKRTGEKVFLECVQDMDHENMFWYRQDPGLGLRLIYFSYDVKMKEKGDIPEGYSVSREKKERFSLILESASTNQTSMYLCASWPGPRTDTQYFGPGTRLTVL.